Listed below are T cell receptor beta chains from one sample, sequenced in a study of cytomegalovirus exposure and HLA in healthy donors. The data were produced by immunoSEQ multiplex PCR, yet TCRdb's version contains in-frame clones alone and is incomplete. The sample yields approximately 82,000 clones, 95% seen once. Sequencing was performed on PBMCs. The receptors shown here come from a woman under 30 in good health and CMV-seronegative. Each CDR3 is given with its conserved first and last residue.

TRBV10-3	TRBJ2-1	CAISESGGEYEQFF
TRBV7-8	TRBJ2-7	CASSLSPGIAGGRKIGEQYF
TRBV14	TRBJ2-5	CASSHPKGGYGKTQYF
TRBV9	TRBJ2-7	CASSAGVNYEQYF
TRBV14	TRBJ1-1	CASSQERGTEAFF
TRBV6-4	TRBJ2-4	CASKRGDYPLAAKNIQYF
TRBV27	TRBJ2-3	CASSLNDIFEGDTQYF
TRBV5-1	TRBJ2-7	CASSLGGRVWSYEQYF
TRBV15	TRBJ1-3	CATCKGANSGNTIYF
TRBV6-1	TRBJ2-7	CASSEASGSSYEQYF
TRBV7-2	TRBJ2-1	CASSLGLAMNNEQFF
TRBV4-1	TRBJ2-3	CASRATSRSPTDTQYF
TRBV7-9	TRBJ2-7	CASSLGTSGSVDEQYF
TRBV10-3	TRBJ2-1	CAISEDRGSYNEQFF
TRBV5-4	TRBJ2-2	CASSPSPSGGYTGELFF
TRBV6-5	TRBJ1-2	CASSYPGAGNYGYTF
TRBV5-1	TRBJ1-6	CASSAGDSDSPLHF
TRBV4-3	TRBJ2-5	CASSQDLFGGANQETQYF
TRBV5-4	TRBJ1-4	CASSRRGTGEGEKLFF
TRBV7-2	TRBJ2-7	CASSRRDRVYEQYF
TRBV5-6	TRBJ2-1	CASSLVGAPRHTEQFF
TRBV7-9	TRBJ2-7	CASSSWTISYEQYF
TRBV18	TRBJ1-1	CASSPRGGDNTEAFF
TRBV18	TRBJ1-5	CASSPDSRQPQHF
TRBV10-2	TRBJ1-2	CASKAEGAGLGLLYGYTF
TRBV5-1	TRBJ2-3	CASSFSSRLAGGQDTQYF
TRBV5-4	TRBJ1-2	CASSPTGAANYGYTF
TRBV27	TRBJ1-5	CASRLGQGAPHQPQHF
TRBV27	TRBJ2-6	CASRGQGFSGANVLTF
TRBV5-1	TRBJ2-1	CASSRDSYNEQFF
TRBV10-3	TRBJ1-1	CAISGFGTGGDKAEAFF
TRBV9	TRBJ2-2	CASSPGRASGTGELFF
TRBV7-2	TRBJ2-1	CASSLRYLAGAGDNEQFF
TRBV28	TRBJ1-3	CASSSTGEGNTIYF
TRBV14	TRBJ2-7	CASSQGFGSRVYEQYF
TRBV11-3	TRBJ2-5	CASSPSGSGETQYF
TRBV27	TRBJ1-1	CASRHQGTEAFF
TRBV19	TRBJ2-3	CASSGSKGTDTQYF
TRBV28	TRBJ1-4	CASSLDRGGEKLFF
TRBV7-2	TRBJ1-1	CASSLLQGDEAFF
TRBV7-2	TRBJ1-5	CASSLGSRVSNQPQHF
TRBV6-4	TRBJ2-1	CASSDSDIQAGGGYNEQFF
TRBV7-2	TRBJ2-5	CASSLLAGVRETQYF
TRBV5-6	TRBJ2-7	CASTSGLAVEQYF
TRBV2	TRBJ1-5	CASSEGVRQPQHF
TRBV5-1	TRBJ1-1	CASSLAQRGNTEAFF
TRBV14	TRBJ1-4	CASSQDLPGTGKLFF
TRBV7-8	TRBJ1-5	CASSFVRMTGSDQPQHF
TRBV10-1	TRBJ2-2	CASSELRVPNTGELFF
TRBV7-9	TRBJ2-7	CASSIYGTLNSYEQYF
TRBV27	TRBJ2-1	CASSTRARGSDEQFF
TRBV12-5	TRBJ1-2	CASGWMGQAVVNYGYTF